Below are 5 T cell receptor beta chains sequenced from a single sample in a study of T cells in Graves' hyperthyroidism and ophthalmopathy. TCR beta CDR3 sequences were amplified from RNA transcripts. During a first-round RT-PCR of the TCR CDR3, the HTBI primer set was used. One entry per CDR3 protein results from TCRdb running MiXCR on the multiplex PCR reads. This table has roughly 400,000 distinct CDR3 sequences, around 15% appearing once. Sequenced input: blood. The receptors were gathered from a middle-aged man with Graves' ophthalmopathy.

Ten or more counts support this clonotype. The CDR3 here is CSAISGLQETQYF. DNA for the CDR3: TGCAGTGCTATAAGCGGCCTACAAGAGACCCAGTACTTC. The V gene is TRBV20-1, the J gene TRBJ2-5; D may be TRBD2 (5 bases). CDR3 length: 13 residues. The V gene lost 4 bases and the J gene lost 2 bases, with 11 bases spanning the gap. CDR1 is DFQATT, CDR2 SNEGSKA, per germline (reference sequence).

This clonotype was seen ten or more times. The genes are TRBV11-2 and TRBJ2-2; a possible D gene is TRBD1 (6 bases). The CDR3 loop spans 18 amino acids. Germline-derived CDR1 and CDR2 are SGHAT and FQNNGV. The V gene lost 2 bases and the J gene lost 0 bases, with 16 bases spanning the gap. The CDR3 DNA reads TGTGCCAGCAGCTTACAGGGGTCCCACCGGACGAACACCGGGGAGCTGTTTTTT. This codes for CASSLQGSHRTNTGELFF.

This clonotype appeared a few times. The J gene is TRBJ2-2, the V gene TRBV5-1, with D perhaps TRBD1 or TRBD2 (5 bases each). CDR3 size: 17 residues. Trimming removed 4 bases at V and 2 bases at J, with 18 bases between. The germline V gene encodes CDR1 SGHRS and CDR2 YFSETQ. The CDR3 sequence is CASSIGPEGFNTGELFF. The CDR3 DNA sequence: TGCGCCAGCAGCATAGGACCAGAGGGGTTTAACACCGGGGAGCTGTTTTTT. Variable domain in full (rest from reference TRBV5-1 and TRBJ2-2): KAGVTQTPRYLIKTRGQQVTLSCSPISGHRSVSWYQQTPGQGLQFLFEYFSETQRNKGNFPGRFSGRQFSNSRSEMNVSTLELGDSALYLCASSIGPEGFNTGELFFGEGSRLTVL.

This clonotype was detected many times. This rearrangement joins TRBV28 to TRBJ2-7; TRBD2 might be the D (6 bases). The CDR3 consists of 18 residues. The V gene's germline CDR1 is MDHEN and CDR2 SYDVKM. Trimming cost V 5 bases and J 0 bases, with 23 bases left between them. CDR3 in amino acids: CASSDTLGVSGSSYEQYF. The CDR3 DNA sequence: TGTGCCAGCAGTGACACCCTAGGGGTTAGCGGAAGCTCCTACGAGCAGTACTTC. The variable domain in full, completed from reference TRBV28 and TRBJ2-7, reads DVKVTQSSRYLVKRTGEKVFLECVQDMDHENMFWYRQDPGLGLRLIYFSYDVKMKEKGDIPEGYSVSREKKERFSLILESASTNQTSMYLCASSDTLGVSGSSYEQYFGPGTRLTVT.

The rearrangement joins TRBV9 to TRBJ2-7, with TRBD1 identical over 7 bases. The CDR3 runs to 15 residues. The germline gives CDR1 SGDLS, CDR2 YYNGEE. Trimming at V came to 6 bases and at J to 2 bases, leaving 11 bases not matched to a gene. CDR3 DNA sequence: TGTGCCAGCAAGGAAGCAACCCAGGGGGCCTACGAGCAGTACTTC. This encodes CASKEATQGAYEQYF.